Detailed here is one TCR beta chain. The source of the sample is a study of CD8 T cells in Susac syndrome. After extraction with the RNeasy kit, about 0.5 to 1 ug of the RNA was reverse transcribed using random hexamers. TCRdb used MiXCR to reprocess the immunoSEQ multiplex PCR reads, holding one entry per CDR3 protein. The sample contains around 280,000 distinct CDR3 sequences, 85% of which appear only once. This receptor was taken from a human donor with multiple sclerosis. Sequencing was performed on CD8+ T cells from PBMCs.

DNA for the CDR3: TGTGCCTGGAACTACTATGGCTACACCTTC. Translating it yields CAWNYYGYTF. V and J are TRBV30 and TRBJ1-2; D gene unclear. This CDR3 has 10 residues. Germline CDR1 reads GTSNPN; CDR2 reads SVGIG (reference sequence). Trimming removed 4 bases from V and 3 bases from J, with 3 bases in between. The full variable domain, with the rest looked up from reference TRBV30 and TRBJ1-2, is SQTIHQWPATLVQPVGSPLSLECTVEGTSNPNLYWYRQAAGRGLQLLFYSVGIGQISSEVPQNLSASRPQDRQFILSSKKLLLSDSGFYLCAWNYYGYTFGSGTRLTVV.